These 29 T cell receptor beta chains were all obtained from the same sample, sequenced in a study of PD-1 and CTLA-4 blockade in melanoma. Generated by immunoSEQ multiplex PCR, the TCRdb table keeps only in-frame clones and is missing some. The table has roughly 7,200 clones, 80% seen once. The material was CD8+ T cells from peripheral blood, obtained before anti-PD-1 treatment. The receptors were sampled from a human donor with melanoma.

The CDR3 region is CASSFGNTEAFF. CDR3 nucleotide sequence: TGTGCCAGCAGTTTCGGGAACACTGAAGCTTTCTTT. V usage is TRBV12-3 or TRBV12-4 and J usage is TRBJ1-1; unclear D gene. The CDR3 consists of 12 residues. The V end was cut by 3 bases, the J end by 1 base, with 3 bases between.

The CDR3 reads CASSEGQGAGNTIYF. As DNA, the CDR3 is TGTGCCAGCAGTGAAGGACAGGGGGCTGGAAACACCATATATTTT. This chain joins TRBV6-1 and TRBJ1-3; 9 nucleotides align to TRBD1. This CDR3 has 15 residues. The junction had 0 bases not matched to a gene; V was cut back by 1 base and J by 2 bases. Germline V lookup: CDR1 MNHNS, CDR2 SASEGT.

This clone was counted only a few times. DNA of the CDR3: TGTGCCAGCAGCAGCCCCGGGACAGGGGGCATTAGCCTCCTCAATGAGCAGTTCTTC. The encoded protein is CASSSPGTGGISLLNEQFF. V usage is TRBV13 and J usage is TRBJ2-1; 12 nucleotides align to TRBD1. Germline values: CDR1 PRHDT, CDR2 FYEKMQ (reference sequence). This CDR3 is built from 19 residues. J lost 6 bases, V lost 5 bases, and 17 bases had no gene match.

In nucleotides, the CDR3 is TGTGCCAGCAGCTCCACAGGACAGTGGGAGCAGTACTTC. Translated, it gives CASSSTGQWEQYF. The rearrangement uses TRBV13 and TRBJ2-7; the D gene is possibly TRBD1 (6 bases). V was trimmed by 4 bases and J by 7 bases, leaving 14 bases between them. The V gene's germline CDR1 is PRHDT and CDR2 FYEKMQ (reference sequence). The CDR3 loop spans 13 amino acids.

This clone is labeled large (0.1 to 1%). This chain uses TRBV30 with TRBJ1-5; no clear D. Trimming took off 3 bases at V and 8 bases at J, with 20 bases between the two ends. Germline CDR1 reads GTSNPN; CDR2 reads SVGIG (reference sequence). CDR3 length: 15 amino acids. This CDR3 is CAWRTKGSYYEPQHF. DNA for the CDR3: TGTGCCTGGAGAACCAAAGGGAGTTACTATGAGCCCCAGCATTTT.

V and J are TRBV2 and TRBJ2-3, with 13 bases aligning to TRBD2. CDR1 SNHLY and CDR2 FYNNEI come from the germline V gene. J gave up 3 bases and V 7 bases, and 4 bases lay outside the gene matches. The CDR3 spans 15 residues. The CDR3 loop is CASTWTSGSTDTQYF. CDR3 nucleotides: TGTGCCAGCACCTGGACTAGCGGGAGTACAGATACGCAGTATTTT. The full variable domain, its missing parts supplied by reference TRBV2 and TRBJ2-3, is EPEVTQTPSHQVTQMGQEVILRCVPISNHLYFYWYRQILGQKVEFLVSFYNNEISEKSEIFDDQFSVERPDGSNFTLKIRSTKLEDSAMYFCASTWTSGSTDTQYFGPGTRLTVL.

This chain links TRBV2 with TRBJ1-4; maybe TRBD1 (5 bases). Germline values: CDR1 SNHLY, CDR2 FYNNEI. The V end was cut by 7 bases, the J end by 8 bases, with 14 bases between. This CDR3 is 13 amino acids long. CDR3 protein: CASIGREGEKLFF. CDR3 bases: TGTGCCAGCATTGGCAGGGAGGGGGAAAAACTGTTTTTT.

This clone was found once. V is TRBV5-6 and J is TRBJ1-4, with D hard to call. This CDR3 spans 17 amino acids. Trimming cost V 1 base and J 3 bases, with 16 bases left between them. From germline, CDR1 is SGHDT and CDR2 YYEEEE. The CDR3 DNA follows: TGTGCCAGCAGCTTGAGAAAAAGAGACAAGGCTAATGAAAAACTGTTTTTT. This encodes CASSLRKRDKANEKLFF.

CDR3 bases: TGCGCCAGCAGCTGGGGTCAGGGCTACACCTTC. It codes for CASSWGQGYTF. The chain employs TRBV4-1 and TRBJ1-2; D unclear. The CDR3 contains 11 residues. Per germline, CDR1 MGHRA and CDR2 YSYEKL. Trimming stripped 5 bases from V and 8 bases from J, with 9 bases between.

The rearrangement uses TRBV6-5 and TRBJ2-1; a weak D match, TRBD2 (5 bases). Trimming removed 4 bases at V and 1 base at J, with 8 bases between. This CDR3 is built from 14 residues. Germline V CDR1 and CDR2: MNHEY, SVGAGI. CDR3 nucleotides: TGTGCCAGCAGTTTGTGGGAGTCCTACAATGAGCAGTTCTTC. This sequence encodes CASSLWESYNEQFF.

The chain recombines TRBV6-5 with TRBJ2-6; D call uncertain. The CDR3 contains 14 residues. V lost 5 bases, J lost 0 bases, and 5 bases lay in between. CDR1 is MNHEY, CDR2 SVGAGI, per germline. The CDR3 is CASSLYSGANVLTF. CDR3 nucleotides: TGTGCCAGCAGTCTTTACTCTGGGGCCAACGTCCTGACTTTC.

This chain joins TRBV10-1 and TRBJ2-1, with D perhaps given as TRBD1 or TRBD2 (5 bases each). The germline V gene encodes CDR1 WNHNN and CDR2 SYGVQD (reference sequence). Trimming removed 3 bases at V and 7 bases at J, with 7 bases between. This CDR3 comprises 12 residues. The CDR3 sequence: CASSDEGNEQFF. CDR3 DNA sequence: TGCGCCAGCAGTGATGAGGGGAATGAGCAGTTCTTC.

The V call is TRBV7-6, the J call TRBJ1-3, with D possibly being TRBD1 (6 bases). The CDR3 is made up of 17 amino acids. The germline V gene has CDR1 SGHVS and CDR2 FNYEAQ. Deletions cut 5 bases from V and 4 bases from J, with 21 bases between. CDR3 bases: TGTGCCAGCAGCCCCGGGAGGGCAGGGGCATCGGGAAACACCATATATTTT. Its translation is CASSPGRAGASGNTIYF.

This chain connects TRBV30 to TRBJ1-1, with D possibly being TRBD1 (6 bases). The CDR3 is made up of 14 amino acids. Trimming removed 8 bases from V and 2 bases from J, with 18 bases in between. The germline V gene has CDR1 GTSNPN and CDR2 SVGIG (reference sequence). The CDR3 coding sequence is TGTGCCCTGGATAGAGGGGGTGGTAACACTGAAGCTTTCTTT. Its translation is CALDRGGGNTEAFF. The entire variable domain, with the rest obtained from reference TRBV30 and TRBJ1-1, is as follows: SQTIHQWPATLVQPVGSPLSLECTVEGTSNPNLYWYRQAAGRGLQLLFYSVGIGQISSEVPQNLSASRPQDRQFILSSKKLLLSDSGFYLCALDRGGGNTEAFFGQGTRLTVV.

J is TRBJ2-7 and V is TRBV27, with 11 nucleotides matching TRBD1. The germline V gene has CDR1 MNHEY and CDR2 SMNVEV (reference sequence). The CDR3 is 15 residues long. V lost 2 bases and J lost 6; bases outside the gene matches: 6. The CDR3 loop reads CASSLSGTGGLEQYF. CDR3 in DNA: TGTGCCAGCAGTTTAAGTGGGACAGGGGGTCTCGAGCAGTACTTC.

CDR3: CASSLGREQYF. The CDR3 nucleotides read TGTGCCAGCAGCCTCGGGAGGGAGCAGTACTTC. This sequence joins TRBV7-9 and TRBJ2-7; 7 bases are shared with TRBD2. Germline V gene sequence: CDR1 SEHNR, CDR2 FQNEAQ (reference sequence). Trimming took 5 bases from V and 7 from J; bases not matched to a gene: 2. This CDR3 has 11 residues.

The CDR3 nucleotides are TGTGCCAGCAGCTTAGGTCTATACAATGAGCAGTTCTTC. Its protein product is CASSLGLYNEQFF. The chain recombines TRBV13 with TRBJ2-1; D ambiguous. V lost 0 bases to trimming and J lost 4 bases, with 4 bases between them. This CDR3 spans 13 amino acids. Germline assignment: CDR1 PRHDT and CDR2 FYEKMQ (reference sequence).

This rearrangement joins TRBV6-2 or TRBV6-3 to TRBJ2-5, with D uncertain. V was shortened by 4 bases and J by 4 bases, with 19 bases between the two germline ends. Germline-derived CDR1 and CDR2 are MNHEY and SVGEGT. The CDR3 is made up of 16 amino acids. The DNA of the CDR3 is TGTGCCAGCAGTTCCCCTTCTAGAGGAGCGCGAGAGACCCAGTACTTC. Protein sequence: CASSSPSRGARETQYF.

For the CDR3, the DNA is TGCGCCAGCAGCCCTAGACAGGGCGACACCGGGGAGCTGTTTTTT. Translation gives CASSPRQGDTGELFF. This chain uses TRBV5-1 with TRBJ2-2, with 7 bases aligning to TRBD1. The CDR3 spans 15 residues. The V gene end was trimmed by 4 bases and the J gene end by 3 bases; junction bases not matched to a gene: 6. Per the germline V gene, CDR1 is SGHRS and CDR2 is YFSETQ.

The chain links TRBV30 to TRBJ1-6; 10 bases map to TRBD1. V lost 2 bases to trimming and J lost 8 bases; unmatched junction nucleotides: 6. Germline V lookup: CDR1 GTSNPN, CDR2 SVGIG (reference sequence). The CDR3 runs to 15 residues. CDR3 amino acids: CAWSIDRGPYSPLHF. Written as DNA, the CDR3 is TGTGCCTGGAGTATTGACAGGGGGCCTTATTCACCCCTCCACTTT.

The CDR3 spells CASSQDRQGSSPLHF. The CDR3 DNA follows: TGCGCCAGCAGCCAAGATCGCCAGGGCAGCTCACCCCTCCACTTT. The V and J genes are TRBV4-3 and TRBJ1-6; tentatively, D is TRBD1 (5 bases). Trimming cost V 0 bases and J 10 bases, with 13 bases left between them. The CDR3 loop spans 15 amino acids. The germline gives CDR1 LGHNA, CDR2 YSLEER.

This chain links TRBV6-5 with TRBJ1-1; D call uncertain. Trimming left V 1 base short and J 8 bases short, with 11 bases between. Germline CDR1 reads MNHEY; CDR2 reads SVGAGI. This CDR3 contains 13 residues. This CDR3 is CASSYYRTYEAFF. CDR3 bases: TGTGCCAGCAGTTACTACCGGACGTACGAAGCTTTCTTT.

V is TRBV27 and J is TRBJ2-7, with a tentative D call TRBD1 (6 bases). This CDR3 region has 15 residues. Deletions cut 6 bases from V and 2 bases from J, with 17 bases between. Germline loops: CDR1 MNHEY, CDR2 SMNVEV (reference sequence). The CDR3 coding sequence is TGTGCCAGCAGGCTTACCCCGGGACAAACCTACGAGCAGTACTTC. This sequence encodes CASRLTPGQTYEQYF.

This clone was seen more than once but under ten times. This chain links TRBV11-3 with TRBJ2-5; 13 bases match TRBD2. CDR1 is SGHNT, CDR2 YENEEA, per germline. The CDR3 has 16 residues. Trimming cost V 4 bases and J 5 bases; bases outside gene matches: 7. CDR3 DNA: TGTGCCAGCAGCTCATGGACTAGCGGGAGTATGGAGACCCAGTACTTC. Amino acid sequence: CASSSWTSGSMETQYF.

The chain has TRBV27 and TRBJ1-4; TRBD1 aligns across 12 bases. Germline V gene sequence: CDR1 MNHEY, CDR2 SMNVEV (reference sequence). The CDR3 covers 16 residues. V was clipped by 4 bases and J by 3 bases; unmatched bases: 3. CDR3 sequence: CASSWDRGRANEKLFF. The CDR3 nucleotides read TGTGCCAGCAGTTGGGACAGGGGGCGGGCTAATGAAAAACTGTTTTTT.

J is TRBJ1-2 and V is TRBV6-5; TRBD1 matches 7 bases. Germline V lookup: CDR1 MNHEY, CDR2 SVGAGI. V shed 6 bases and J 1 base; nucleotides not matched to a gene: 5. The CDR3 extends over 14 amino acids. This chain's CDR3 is CASRTTGHNYGYTF. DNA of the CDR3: TGTGCCAGCAGAACGACAGGGCATAACTATGGCTACACCTTC.

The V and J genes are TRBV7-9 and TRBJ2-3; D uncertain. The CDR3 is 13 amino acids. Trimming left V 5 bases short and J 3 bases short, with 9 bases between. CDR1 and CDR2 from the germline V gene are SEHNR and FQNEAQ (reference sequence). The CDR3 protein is CASSQVFTDTQYF. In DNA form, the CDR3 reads TGTGCCAGCAGCCAGGTCTTTACAGATACGCAGTATTTT.

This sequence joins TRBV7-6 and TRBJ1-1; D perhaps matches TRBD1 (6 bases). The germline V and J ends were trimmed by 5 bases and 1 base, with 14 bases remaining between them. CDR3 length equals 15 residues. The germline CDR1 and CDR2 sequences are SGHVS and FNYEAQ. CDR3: CASSAGGAGNTEAFF. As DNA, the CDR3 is TGTGCCAGCAGCGCCGGGGGGGCTGGGAACACTGAAGCTTTCTTT.

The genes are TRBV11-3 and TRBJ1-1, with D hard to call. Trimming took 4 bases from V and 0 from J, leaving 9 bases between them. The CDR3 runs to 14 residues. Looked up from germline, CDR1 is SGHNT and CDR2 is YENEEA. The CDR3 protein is CASSSRELNTEAFF. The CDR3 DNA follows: TGTGCCAGCAGCTCGAGGGAACTGAACACTGAAGCTTTCTTT.